The rows below give T cell receptor beta chains drawn from one sample of a study of human T cells and chemical hapten exposure. TCRdb re-called the RACE reads with MiXCR, one entry per CDR3 protein. The sample holds 110,000 or so distinct CDR3 sequences; roughly a tenth are singletons and the top ten take 2.5% to 3.5%. The sequences come from whole blood, collected in connection with sensitization to the hapten diphenylcyclopropenone (DPC). Receptor source: a woman aged 40-49 years with alopecia areata. Some clones in this sample may be carry-over from other donors' samples. CDR3s include the opening cysteine and the closing phenylalanine or tryptophan. D genes are given only for firm matches. Rows give clone size only sometimes, using once, few, many, or a class for an expanded clone.

TRBJ1-4 | TRBD1 | many | TRBV7-9 | CASSLMGQSEKLFF | TGTGCCAGCAGCTTAATGGGACAGAGTGAAAAACTGTTTTTT
TRBJ2-7 | - | - | TRBV28 | CASRLWRDGNYEQYF | TGTGCCAGCAGGCTTTGGCGGGACGGAAACTACGAGCAGTACTTC
TRBJ2-7 | - | many | TRBV20-1 | CSARDASYEQYF | TGCAGTGCTAGAGACGCGTCCTACGAGCAGTACTTC
TRBJ1-2 | TRBD1 | - | TRBV4-3 | CASSQRQGYYGYTF | TGCGCCAGCAGCCAAAGACAGGGGTACTATGGCTACACCTTC
TRBJ2-2 | TRBD2 | many | TRBV5-1 | CASSLDGGGRTGELFF | TGCGCCAGCAGCTTGGACGGCGGGGGACGCACCGGGGAGCTGTTTTTT
TRBJ2-7 | - | few | TRBV3-1 | CASSQDPGVYEQYF | TGTGCCAGCAGCCAAGATCCCGGGGTCTACGAGCAGTACTTC
TRBJ2-1 | TRBD2 | few | TRBV7-6 | CASSLARTSGGRNEQFF | TGTGCCAGCAGCTTAGCCCGGACTAGCGGGGGGAGGAATGAGCAGTTCTTC
TRBJ2-3 | - | - | TRBV7-2 | CASSLGAGRADTQYF | TGTGCCAGCAGCTTAGGAGCAGGGCGGGCAGATACGCAGTATTTT
TRBJ2-7 | TRBD2 | few | TRBV4-1 | CASSQGLAGIYEQYF | TGCGCCAGCAGCCAAGGCCTAGCGGGGATTTACGAGCAGTACTTC
TRBJ2-1 | - | many | TRBV24-1 | CATSVDRSYNEQFF | TGTGCCACCAGTGTGGACAGATCCTACAATGAGCAGTTCTTC
TRBJ1-2 | - | many | TRBV20-1 | CSGEAGVAYGYTF | TGCAGTGGAGAGGCAGGGGTGGCCTATGGCTACACCTTC
TRBJ1-6 | TRBD1 | many | TRBV6-2/TRBV6-3 | CASSYRPDRLNSPLHF | TGTGCCAGCAGTTACCGTCCGGACAGGTTAAATTCACCCCTCCACTTT
TRBJ2-1 | TRBD2 | few | TRBV7-6 | CASSSLAGGYNEQFF | TGTGCCAGCAGCTCTCTAGCGGGGGGCTACAATGAGCAGTTCTTC
TRBJ1-2 | TRBD1 | - | TRBV6-6 | CASSNRGRNSYTF | TGTGCCAGCAGCAACAGGGGGCGAAACAGCTACACCTTC
TRBJ2-5 | TRBD1 | many | TRBV5-1 | CASSLGQGQETQYF | TGTGCCAGCAGCTTGGGACAGGGCCAAGAGACCCAGTACTTC
TRBJ2-4 | - | many | TRBV6-1 | CASAGASKNIQYF | TGTGCCAGCGCTGGGGCGTCCAAAAACATTCAGTACTTC
TRBJ2-7 | TRBD2 | - | TRBV20-1 | CSANLLGLAGGFIYEQYF | TGCAGTGCTAACTTGCTGGGACTAGCGGGCGGATTTATCTACGAGCAGTACTTC
TRBJ2-2 | TRBD2 | few | TRBV6-2/TRBV6-3 | CASSPSGRGDTGELFF | TGTGCCAGCAGCCCCTCCGGGCGGGGGGACACCGGGGAGCTGTTTTTT
TRBJ1-5 | - | few | TRBV12-3/TRBV12-4 | CASSLSQNQPQHF | TGTGCCAGCAGTTTAAGCCAGAATCAGCCCCAGCATTTT
TRBJ2-2 | TRBD2 | many | TRBV7-2 | CASSPNRLAGGPGELFF | TGTGCCAGCAGCCCCAACCGACTAGCGGGGGGGCCGGGGGAGCTGTTTTTT
TRBJ2-7 | - | - | TRBV18 | CASSPLQGYEQYF | TGTGCCAGCTCACCCCTCCAGGGCTACGAGCAGTACTTC
TRBJ2-7 | TRBD1 | - | TRBV7-9 | CASGDRAYEQYF | TGTGCCAGCGGGGACAGGGCCTACGAGCAGTACTTC
TRBJ1-3 | TRBD1 | - | TRBV27 | CASSLTGTGFSTIYF | TGTGCCAGCAGCCTTACCGGGACAGGGTTTAGCACCATATATTTT
TRBJ1-2 | - | - | TRBV5-6 | CASSPGTPSGYTF | TGTGCCAGCAGCCCCGGGACGCCCTCGGGCTACACCTTC
TRBJ2-3 | - | - | TRBV4-1 | CASSQNPSIGTDTQYF | TGCGCCAGCAGCCAAAACCCTAGCATTGGCACAGATACGCAGTATTTT
TRBJ2-7 | - | many | TRBV11-2 | CASSLAGAAYEQYF | TGTGCCAGCAGCTTAGCCGGGGCGGCCTACGAGCAGTACTTC
TRBJ1-6 | - | few | TRBV5-4 | CASSFPGRALHF | TGTGCCAGCAGCTTCCCAGGGAGGGCCCTCCACTTT
TRBJ1-6 | - | many | TRBV20-1 | CSARTNSPLHF | TGCAGTGCTAGGACCAATTCACCCCTCCACTTT
TRBJ2-6 | - | few | TRBV28 | CASSLFASGANVLTF | TGTGCCAGCAGTTTGTTTGCCTCTGGGGCCAACGTCCTGACTTTC
TRBJ1-6 | - | many | TRBV10-3 | CAISESRSSYNSPLHF | TGTGCCATCAGTGAGTCGAGAAGCTCCTATAATTCACCCCTCCACTTT
TRBJ1-2 | - | - | TRBV7-9 | CASSFSVGVPYYGYTF | TGTGCCAGCAGCTTTTCAGTCGGGGTCCCTTACTATGGCTACACCTTC
TRBJ1-2 | - | few | TRBV7-8 | CASSLGTAPDTF | TGTGCCAGCAGCTTAGGGACAGCGCCCGACACCTTC
TRBJ1-1 | - | many | TRBV1 | CTSSQDHGGQAGTEAFF | TGCACCAGCAGCCAAGATCATGGTGGGCAGGCAGGGACTGAAGCTTTCTTT
TRBJ1-1 | - | - | TRBV12-3/TRBV12-4 | CASSLRGANTEAFF | TGTGCCAGCAGTTTACGGGGAGCCAACACTGAAGCTTTCTTT
TRBJ2-3 | TRBD1 | - | TRBV2 | CASSDPGTGGRVTQYF | TGTGCCAGCAGTGACCCCGGGACAGGTGGTCGCGTTACGCAGTATTTT
TRBJ1-4 | - | - | TRBV3-1 | CASSQSARRLATNEKLFF | TGTGCCAGCAGCCAATCGGCCAGGAGACTTGCAACTAATGAAAAACTGTTTTTT
TRBJ2-3 | - | - | TRBV5-5 | CASSFSTDTDTQYF | TGTGCCAGCAGCTTTTCAACAGACACAGATACGCAGTATTTT
TRBJ1-2 | - | few | TRBV7-2 | CASSLDGWERTNYGYTF | TGTGCCAGCAGCTTAGATGGGTGGGAGAGAACTAACTATGGCTACACCTTC
TRBJ2-7 | - | - | TRBV11-2 | CASSLAGPPGVPYF | TGTGCCAGCAGCTTAGCTGGCCCTCCCGGCGTACCGTACTTC
TRBJ2-1 | - | once | TRBV6-2/TRBV6-3 | CASSLRAGDVGREQFF | TGTGCCAGCAGCCTAAGGGCAGGGGATGTTGGGAGAGAGCAGTTCTTC
TRBJ2-3 | - | many | TRBV5-4 | CASSLDPTDTQYF | TGTGCCAGCAGCTTAGACCCAACAGATACGCAGTATTTT
TRBJ1-4 | TRBD1 | - | TRBV29-1 | CSVDKGAGEKLFF | TGCAGCGTTGATAAGGGGGCGGGTGAAAAACTGTTTTTT
TRBJ1-3 | - | - | TRBV6-6 | CASSYYPNSGNTIYF | TGTGCCAGCAGTTATTACCCCAACTCTGGAAACACCATATATTTT
TRBJ1-3 | TRBD1 | few | TRBV29-1 | CSAATGGSGNTIYF | TGCAGCGCAGCGACAGGGGGCTCTGGAAACACCATATATTTT
TRBJ1-2 | - | many | TRBV4-1 | CASGSGTVDGYTF | TGCGCCAGCGGCAGTGGGACGGTCGATGGCTACACCTTC
TRBJ1-2 | TRBD1 | many | TRBV24-1 | CATSATGQHGYTF | TGTGCCACCAGTGCCACGGGACAGCATGGCTACACCTTC
TRBJ2-4 | - | many | TRBV15 | CATSSHGMPNIQYF | TGTGCCACCAGCAGTCACGGGATGCCGAACATTCAGTACTTC
TRBJ2-5 | - | many | TRBV4-2 | CASSQDGQQETQYF | TGTGCCAGCAGCCAAGATGGGCAGCAAGAGACCCAGTACTTC
TRBJ2-7 | - | - | TRBV6-6 | CASSYHRGYEQYF | TGTGCCAGCAGTTACCACAGAGGCTACGAGCAGTACTTC
TRBJ1-5 | - | many | TRBV20-1 | CSAMRIEGQPQHF | TGCAGTGCTATGCGAATTGAAGGTCAGCCCCAGCATTTT
TRBJ1-2 | - | many | TRBV18 | CASSLEAGRNYGYTF | TGTGCCAGCTCACTGGAGGCAGGGAGGAACTATGGCTACACCTTC
TRBJ1-5 | - | - | TRBV19 | CASSIAGYRNQPQHF | TGTGCCAGTAGTATAGCAGGGTATCGCAATCAGCCCCAGCATTTT
TRBJ1-3 | TRBD1 | many | TRBV12-3/TRBV12-4 | CASTPYRQGPSGNTIYF | TGTGCCAGCACCCCCTATCGACAGGGGCCCTCTGGAAACACCATATATTTT
TRBJ1-3 | - | - | TRBV6-6 | CTSSNRQRTSGNTIYF | TGTACCAGCAGTAATCGACAGCGGACCTCTGGAAACACCATATATTTT
TRBJ1-6 | - | - | TRBV4-1 | CASSQRVDSPLHF | TGCGCCAGCAGCCAGAGGGTAGACTCACCCCTCCACTTT
TRBJ1-2 | TRBD1 | few | TRBV4-1 | CASSHPGQGHYGYTF | TGCGCCAGCAGCCATCCGGGACAGGGGCACTATGGCTACACCTTC
TRBJ2-1 | TRBD1 | few | TRBV9 | CASSGGGTGVWNEQFF | TGTGCCAGCAGCGGGGGAGGGACAGGGGTTTGGAATGAGCAGTTCTTC